This passage covers 13 T cell receptor beta chains from one sample sequenced in a study of human T cells and chemical hapten exposure. Time point: patch test 1, 2 weeks after DPC sensitization. The treatment denotes: therapeutic diphenylcyclopropenone sensitization with weekly scalp DPC. A single record per CDR3 protein comes from TCRdb applying MiXCR to the RACE reads. The profile shows 300,000 to 400,000 distinct CDR3 sequences, approximately 6.3% of them singletons. Sequenced material: whole blood, taken in connection with sensitization to the hapten diphenylcyclopropenone (DPC). All receptors derive from a woman in her late teens or twenties with alopecia areata. Some clones in this sample may be carry-over from other donors' samples.

In DNA, the CDR3 is TGTGCTAGTGGCTCGCGTGGGGTCACCGGGGAGCTGTTTTTT. It encodes CASGSRGVTGELFF. The chain carries TRBV12-5 and TRBJ2-2; D is undetermined. Germline values: CDR1 LGHNT, CDR2 FRNRAP. The CDR3 is 14 residues long. With 6 bases removed from V and 4 bases from J, the gap between germline ends came to 12 bases.

The chain carries TRBV20-1 and TRBJ1-1; maybe TRBD1 (5 bases). Germline CDR1 is DFQATT and CDR2 is SNEGSKA (reference sequence). CDR3 length: 17 residues. The CDR3 DNA is TGCAGCCTCGGTATCGTCAGGGACCACGGGGCGAACACTGAAGCTTTCTTT. Translating gives CSLGIVRDHGANTEAFF.

This clonotype was detected a few times. The rearrangement uses TRBV6-4 and TRBJ2-1; D could derive from TRBD1 or TRBD2 (5 bases each). This CDR3 has 15 residues. Deletions cut 2 bases from V and 4 bases from J, with 12 bases between. Germline V gives CDR1 MRHNA, CDR2 SNTAGT. In DNA form, the CDR3 reads TGTGCCAGCAGTGACGGTGGGACGGATTACAATGAGCAGTTCTTC. It encodes CASSDGGTDYNEQFF.

In its sample, this clonotype was seen many times. V usage is TRBV7-2 and J usage is TRBJ2-1; D ambiguous. Germline values: CDR1 SGHTA, CDR2 FQGNSA. The CDR3 sequence is 16 residues long. Trimming removed 6 bases from V and 8 bases from J, with 23 bases in between. The CDR3 is CASRLNWVVASDEQFF. The CDR3 bases are TGTGCCAGCAGATTAAACTGGGTTGTAGCAAGCGATGAGCAGTTCTTC. Based on the CDR3 plus reference TRBV7-2 and TRBJ2-1, the full variable domain is GAGVSQSPSNKVTEKGKDVELRCDPISGHTALYWYRQSLGQGLEFLIYFQGNSAPDKSGLPSDRFSAERTGGSVSTLTIQRTQQEDSAVYLCASRLNWVVASDEQFFGPGTRLTVL.

The chain has TRBV7-9 and TRBJ1-6, with no clear D. The ends were cut back, 4 bases at V and 10 bases at J, with 11 bases in the middle. This CDR3 spans 13 amino acids. Germline V gene data show CDR1 as SEHNR and CDR2 as FQNEAQ (reference sequence). The CDR3 is CASSSLERSPLHF. The CDR3 DNA follows: TGTGCCAGCAGCTCCCTTGAGCGGTCACCCCTCCACTTT.

In its sample, this clonotype was seen a few times. This chain joins TRBV20-1 and TRBJ2-1; D is possibly TRBD1 (5 bases). CDR1 DFQATT and CDR2 SNEGSKA come from the germline V gene (reference sequence). The V and J ends lost 0 bases and 4 bases respectively, with 19 bases between them. The CDR3 consists of 17 residues. CDR3 DNA: TGCAGTGCTAGAGATGGGTACCAGGGCGGAGCATACAATGAGCAGTTCTTC. This gives the protein CSARDGYQGGAYNEQFF.

This clonotype was seen more than once but under ten times. The chain has TRBV25-1 and TRBJ2-1; 9 nucleotides align to TRBD1. Per the germline V gene, CDR1 is MGHDK and CDR2 is SYGVNS. J lost 4 bases, V lost 4 bases, and 2 bases had no gene match. The length of the CDR3 is 14 residues. This chain's CDR3 is CASSGDRDYNEQFF. In DNA form, the CDR3 reads TGTGCCAGCAGTGGGGACAGGGATTACAATGAGCAGTTCTTC.

The chain joins TRBV4-2 to TRBJ1-1, with 9 bases that match TRBD1. This CDR3 contains 15 residues. Trimming at V came to 0 bases and at J to 8 bases, leaving 7 bases not matched to a gene. Germline CDR1 LGHNA, CDR2 YNFKEQ. Written as DNA, the CDR3 is TGTGCCAGCAGCCAAGAACGAACAGGGGGCAGGGAAGCTTTCTTT. This encodes CASSQERTGGREAFF.

The chain recombines TRBV6-2 or TRBV6-3 with TRBJ2-1; 10 nucleotides match TRBD2. This CDR3 is built from 14 residues. Per the germline V gene, CDR1 is MNHEY and CDR2 is SVGEGT. V was pared by 5 bases and J by 14 bases, with 12 bases of the junction left unmatched. The CDR3 DNA is TGTGCCAGCAGTACCCCTGCTAGCGGGGGAAAGGAGTTCTTC. Translating it yields CASSTPASGGKEFF.

This clonotype was recorded many times. The CDR3 sequence: CASSLFPARGTDTQYF. CDR3 in DNA: TGTGCCAGCAGCTTATTTCCGGCAAGGGGGACAGATACGCAGTATTTT. The chain couples TRBV11-2 to TRBJ2-3; a possible D gene is TRBD1 (6 bases). Germline CDR1 SGHAT, CDR2 FQNNGV. V gave up 2 bases and J gave up 3 bases, with 15 bases separating them. CDR3 length: 16 residues. The full variable domain, in which reference TRBV11-2 and TRBJ2-3 provide the parts outside the CDR3, is EAGVAQSPRYKIIEKRQSVAFWCNPISGHATLYWYQQILGQGPKLLIQFQNNGVVDDSQLPKDRFSAERLKGVDSTLKIQPAKLEDSAVYLCASSLFPARGTDTQYFGPGTRLTVL.

The chain recombines TRBV6-5 with TRBJ1-6; 7 bases agree with TRBD1. J gave up 8 bases and V 2 bases, and 3 bases lay outside the gene matches. The CDR3 sequence is 14 residues long. Germline loops: CDR1 MNHEY, CDR2 SVGAGI. As DNA, the CDR3 is TGTGCCAGCAGTTACGGGGACAGATATTCACCCCTCCACTTT. Translating gives CASSYGDRYSPLHF.

This clonotype was recorded a few times. The rearrangement uses TRBV7-3 and TRBJ1-1; D is undetermined. This CDR3 region has 13 residues. The germline CDR1 and CDR2 sequences are SGHTA and FQGTGA. The germline V and J ends were trimmed by 5 bases and 1 base, with 8 bases remaining between them. The CDR3 bases are TGTGCCAGCAGCGGACTCCCGAACACTGAAGCTTTCTTT. As protein: CASSGLPNTEAFF.

This clonotype has a handful of counts. The V call is TRBV9, the J call TRBJ1-1, with D perhaps TRBD1 (6 bases). There are 15 residues in the CDR3. Germline V gene sequence: CDR1 SGDLS, CDR2 YYNGEE. V was clipped by 0 bases and J by 6 bases, with 15 bases between them. The CDR3 coding sequence is TGTGCCAGCAGCGTAGCTGGAGGGGGGGCGGCTGAAGCTTTCTTT. Encoded protein: CASSVAGGGAAEAFF.